The 13 T cell receptor beta chains reported below all come from one sample, sequenced in a study of cytomegalovirus exposure and HLA in healthy donors. Use of 60 Vbeta and 13 Jbeta primers characterized the PCR. Produced via immunoSEQ multiplex PCR; TCRdb's table is partial and in-frame only. The table lists around 230,000 clones, around 80% of them singletons, with roughly 5.5% in the top ten. Sequencing input: PBMCs. These receptors were taken from a man in his forties in good health and CMV-seropositive.

This sequence joins TRBV12-5 and TRBJ2-7; weak D call: TRBD1 (5 bases). The V gene's germline CDR1 is LGHNT and CDR2 FRNRAP. The CDR3 covers 16 residues. V lost 0 bases and J 7 bases, leaving 19 bases between the germline ends. Here the CDR3 DNA reads TGTGCTAGTGGTTTGGTACAAGCAGGGAATTTATGGGAGCAGTACTTC. It codes for CASGLVQAGNLWEQYF.

The chain links TRBV27 to TRBJ1-1, with D maybe TRBD1 (5 bases). Germline V lookup: CDR1 MNHEY, CDR2 SMNVEV (reference sequence). The CDR3 loop spans 13 amino acids. V lost 2 bases and J lost 4, with 8 bases in between. The CDR3 sequence is CASSLMGPTEAFF. The DNA for the CDR3 is TGTGCCAGCAGTTTAATGGGGCCCACTGAAGCTTTCTTT.

This chain links TRBV10-3 with TRBJ1-3; D is uncertain. Trimming stripped 3 bases from V and 0 bases from J, with 9 bases between. The length of the CDR3 is 15 residues. Germline V CDR1 and CDR2: ENHRY, SYGVKD. CDR3 DNA: TGTGCCATCAGTGAATGGGAGGGCTCTGGAAACACCATATATTTT. Its protein product is CAISEWEGSGNTIYF.

This clone was detected only a few times. The rearrangement joins TRBV6-1 to TRBJ1-1; 10 bases agree with TRBD1. Germline CDR1 is MNHNS and CDR2 is SASEGT. With 4 bases clipped from V and 4 bases from J, the junction kept 6 bases outside the gene matches. The CDR3 spans 15 residues. CDR3 residues: CASSVWDRGSTEAFF. The CDR3 DNA reads as TGTGCCAGCAGTGTGTGGGACAGGGGAAGCACTGAAGCTTTCTTT.

The chain uses TRBV18 and TRBJ2-3; 9 positions agree with TRBD1. V lost 0 bases, J lost 2 bases, and 3 bases stayed unmatched. The CDR3 consists of 16 residues. The V gene's germline CDR1 is KGHSH and CDR2 LQKENI. CDR3 residues: CASSPPQGAITDTQYF. The CDR3, as DNA: TGTGCCAGCTCACCACCACAGGGGGCGATCACAGATACGCAGTATTTT.

This clone occurred a few times. The V call is TRBV5-6, the J call TRBJ2-5; a possible D gene is TRBD2 (5 bases). Trimming pared 4 bases from V and 5 bases from J, leaving 12 bases between. The CDR3 runs 13 residues. Per the germline V gene, CDR1 is SGHDT and CDR2 is YYEEEE. DNA of the CDR3: TGTGCCAGCAGCCCAGAGGGATGGGAGACCCAGTACTTC. This gives the protein CASSPEGWETQYF.

For the CDR3, the DNA is TGTGCCTGGAGTAGGGAGCAGGGGGACGAGCAGTACGTC. It codes for CAWSREQGDEQYV. The chain uses TRBV30 and TRBJ2-7, with 7 bases that match TRBD1. The CDR3 consists of 13 residues. The V and J ends lost 2 bases and 5 bases, in that order; junction bases with no gene match: 6. Germline CDR1 and CDR2: GTSNPN and SVGIG (reference sequence).

V gene TRBV5-1 combines with J gene TRBJ2-3, with 7 bases lining up with TRBD1. V lost 7 bases, J lost 2 bases, and 4 bases stayed unmatched. Germline values: CDR1 SGHRS, CDR2 YFSETQ. This CDR3 has 13 residues. CDR3 in amino acids: CASWDSDTDTQYF. The CDR3 nucleotides read TGCGCCAGCTGGGACAGCGACACAGATACGCAGTATTTT.

J is TRBJ2-7 and V is TRBV5-1; D gene unclear. The germline gives CDR1 SGHRS, CDR2 YFSETQ. This CDR3 spans 11 amino acids. V lost 4 bases to trimming and J lost 1 base, with 3 bases between them. The CDR3 coding sequence is TGCGCCAGCAGCCCGTCCTACGAGCAGTACTTC. Its translation is CASSPSYEQYF.

This clone was recorded a few times. The V gene is TRBV6-4, the J gene TRBJ2-7; the D gene is possibly TRBD2 (5 bases). This CDR3 has 14 amino acids. Trimming removed 5 bases at V and 3 bases at J, with 14 bases between. Looked up from germline, CDR1 is MRHNA and CDR2 is SNTAGT. The chain's CDR3 is CASSHLTRVYEQYV. The CDR3 DNA sequence: TGTGCCAGCAGTCATCTAACTAGGGTCTACGAGCAGTACGTC.

The J gene is TRBJ1-2, the V gene TRBV30; D remains unclear. The V end lost 8 bases, the J end lost 0 bases, and 10 bases lay between the germline ends. The CDR3 covers 12 residues. Germline CDR1 GTSNPN, CDR2 SVGIG (reference sequence). CDR3 sequence: CARLATNYGYTF. The CDR3 DNA follows: TGTGCCCGTTTGGCCACTAACTATGGCTACACCTTC.

This clone has just a few counts. The V call is TRBV4-2, the J call TRBJ2-5, with a tentative D call TRBD2 (6 bases). Trimming removed 1 base from V and 5 bases from J, with 14 bases in between. The CDR3 length is 15 residues. CDR1 is LGHNA, CDR2 YNFKEQ, per germline. The CDR3 coding sequence is TGTGCCAGCAGCCAAGGCGGGAAGGACGGGGAGACCCAGTACTTC. Encoded protein: CASSQGGKDGETQYF.

The chain combines TRBV30 with TRBJ2-1; 7 nucleotides line up with TRBD2. Germline loops: CDR1 GTSNPN, CDR2 SVGIG (reference sequence). This CDR3 comprises 16 residues. Trimming took 3 bases from V and 2 from J; bases not matched to a gene: 10. DNA of the CDR3: TGTGCCTGGAGAGACACCCCAGCGGGACCCTACAATGAGCAGTTCTTC. It is translated as CAWRDTPAGPYNEQFF.